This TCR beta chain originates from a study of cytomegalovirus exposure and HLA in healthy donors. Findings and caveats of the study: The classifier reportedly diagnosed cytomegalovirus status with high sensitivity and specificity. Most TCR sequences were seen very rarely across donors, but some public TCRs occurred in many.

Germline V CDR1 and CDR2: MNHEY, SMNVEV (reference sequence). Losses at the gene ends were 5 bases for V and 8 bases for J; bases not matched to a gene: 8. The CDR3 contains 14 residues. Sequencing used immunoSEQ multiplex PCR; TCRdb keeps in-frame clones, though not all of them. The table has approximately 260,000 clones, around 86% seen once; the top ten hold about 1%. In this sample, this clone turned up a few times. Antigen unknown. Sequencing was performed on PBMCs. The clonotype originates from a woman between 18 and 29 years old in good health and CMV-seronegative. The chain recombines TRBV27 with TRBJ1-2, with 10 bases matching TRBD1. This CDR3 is CASSGFDRGLGYTF. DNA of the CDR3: TGTGCCAGCAGTGGCTTCGACAGGGGGCTCGGCTACACCTTC.